A single sample gave rise to the 24 T cell receptor beta chains below, sequenced in a study of blood T cell repertoires in COVID-19. The protocol was immunoSEQ multiplex PCR, while the TCRdb copy is restricted to in-frame clones and leaves out a portion. The sample carries a few hundred thousand clones, 88% recorded once. Sequencing used peripheral blood. The receptor source for this set is a woman aged 25 to 39 with COVID-19, enrolled during active disease.

This rearrangement joins TRBV5-1 to TRBJ2-3; 14 positions agree with TRBD2. The germline V gene has CDR1 SGHRS and CDR2 YFSETQ. CDR3 length: 16 residues. Trimming at V came to 6 bases and at J to 6 bases, leaving 9 bases not matched to a gene. The DNA for the CDR3 is TGCGCCAGCACCTCGGGACTAGCGGGGGAGTTGGATACGCAGTATTTT. It specifies CASTSGLAGELDTQYF.

The chain uses TRBV6-6 and TRBJ1-2; 7 nucleotides align to TRBD1. The V and J ends lost 4 bases and 12 bases, in that order; junction bases with no gene match: 8. CDR3 size: 12 residues. Germline loops: CDR1 MNHNY, CDR2 SVGAGI (reference sequence). This CDR3 is CASSSEDRVNTF. Here the CDR3 DNA reads TGTGCCAGCAGTTCCGAAGACAGGGTGAACACCTTC.

This chain uses TRBV6-2 or TRBV6-3 with TRBJ2-5; 12 nucleotides match TRBD2. Trimming removed 2 bases from V and 0 bases from J; junction bases left unmatched: 10. The CDR3 runs 19 residues. Germline-derived CDR1 and CDR2 are MNHEY and SVGEGT. The CDR3 region is CASSYVGLLAGGYQETQYF. For the CDR3, the DNA is TGTGCCAGCAGTTACGTCGGTCTCCTAGCGGGGGGGTACCAAGAGACCCAGTACTTC.

The chain recombines TRBV4-3 with TRBJ2-7; possibly TRBD2 for D (5 bases). CDR3 size: 15 residues. Germline-derived CDR1 and CDR2 are LGHNA and YSLEER. V dropped 0 bases and J dropped 2 bases, with 11 bases sitting between them. The CDR3: CASSQDRSGAYEQYF. The CDR3 region has the DNA TGCGCCAGCAGCCAAGATCGGAGCGGAGCCTACGAGCAGTACTTC.

The rearrangement joins TRBV27 to TRBJ1-3; D is unresolved. Germline V lookup: CDR1 MNHEY, CDR2 SMNVEV (reference sequence). V lost 6 bases and J 4 bases, leaving 16 bases between the germline ends. The CDR3 length is 15 residues. For the CDR3, the DNA is TGTGCCAGCAGCCTCTCGGGGAGGTTGGGAAACACCATATATTTT. Amino acids: CASSLSGRLGNTIYF.

This chain links TRBV27 with TRBJ1-1; 8 positions match TRBD1. The J segment lost 4 bases and the V segment lost 3 bases, leaving 7 bases of the junction unmatched. There are 15 residues in the CDR3. Germline V CDR1 and CDR2: MNHEY, SMNVEV (reference sequence). CDR3 in amino acids: CASSFSMDRATEAFF. CDR3 DNA sequence: TGTGCCAGCAGTTTCTCTATGGACAGGGCCACTGAAGCTTTCTTT.

The CDR3 sequence is CASSNRGGDEKLFF. CDR3 nucleotide sequence: TGTGCCAGTAGTAACCGGGGCGGGGATGAAAAACTGTTTTTT. The chain uses TRBV19 and TRBJ1-4, with D perhaps matching TRBD1 (5 bases). V was shortened by 4 bases and J by 6 bases, with 12 bases between the two germline ends. Germline V lookup: CDR1 LNHDA, CDR2 SQIVND (reference sequence). There are 14 residues in the CDR3.

This chain uses TRBV28 with TRBJ1-1, with 7 bases fitting TRBD1. This CDR3 region has 10 residues. V shed 10 bases and J 8 bases; nucleotides not matched to a gene: 4. Germline lookup yields CDR1 MDHEN and CDR2 SYDVKM. The CDR3 region is CATKTGEAFF. CDR3 sequence (DNA): TGTGCCACCAAGACAGGGGAAGCTTTCTTT.

The V call is TRBV12-3 or TRBV12-4, the J call TRBJ1-2; D call uncertain. There are 12 residues in the CDR3. V was clipped by 8 bases and J by 4 bases, with 11 bases between them. This CDR3 is CASRDMAYGYTF. Written as DNA, the CDR3 is TGTGCCAGCCGAGACATGGCCTATGGCTACACCTTC.

In its sample, this clone was seen once. The chain has TRBV4-2 and TRBJ1-3; no firm D call. Germline V gene sequence: CDR1 LGHNA, CDR2 YNFKEQ. Trimming stripped 0 bases from V and 0 bases from J, with 9 bases between. The CDR3 runs 16 residues. This CDR3 is CASSQEVRFSGNTIYF. The CDR3, as DNA: TGTGCCAGCAGCCAAGAGGTGCGCTTCTCTGGAAACACCATATATTTT.

The chain joins TRBV7-9 to TRBJ2-2, with TRBD2 matching 7 bases. The CDR3 is 15 residues long. V shed 7 bases and J 5 bases; nucleotides not matched to a gene: 10. CDR1 and CDR2 from the germline V gene are SEHNR and FQNEAQ (reference sequence). In DNA, the CDR3 is TGTGCCAGCATTACTGGGAGGGAGATAACCGGGGAGCTGTTTTTT. Its translation: CASITGREITGELFF.

This sequence joins TRBV14 and TRBJ1-2; possible D gene TRBD1, 5 bases. The V end lost 6 bases, the J end lost 5 bases, and 10 bases lay between the germline ends. The CDR3 totals 12 residues. Germline V gene data show CDR1 as SGHDN and CDR2 as FVKESK. CDR3 residues: CASSQGGYGYTF. The CDR3 DNA reads TGTGCCAGCAGTCAGGGTGGATATGGCTACACCTTC.

The genes are TRBV5-1 and TRBJ1-3; D not resolved. The CDR3 covers 16 residues. V was cut by 4 bases and J by 1 base, with 15 bases left in between. CDR1 is SGHRS, CDR2 YFSETQ, per germline. In DNA form, the CDR3 reads TGCGCCAGCAGCCGAGAAAGGACTTCTTCTGGAAACACCATATATTTT. This gives the protein CASSRERTSSGNTIYF.

V usage is TRBV5-1 and J usage is TRBJ1-5; 9 nucleotides align to TRBD1. Germline CDR1 and CDR2: SGHRS and YFSETQ. The CDR3 has 16 residues. After removal of 4 bases from V and 7 bases from J, the junction contained 12 bases not matched to a gene. CDR3 sequence: CASSPGDREWRQPQHF. CDR3 in DNA: TGCGCCAGCAGCCCTGGGGACAGGGAGTGGAGGCAGCCCCAGCATTTT.

The V and J genes are TRBV6-6 and TRBJ2-1; TRBD1 agrees at 10 bases. This CDR3 comprises 13 residues. Trimming took 7 bases from V and 6 from J; bases not matched to a gene: 3. Germline V lookup: CDR1 MNHNY, CDR2 SVGAGI (reference sequence). DNA for the CDR3: TGTGCCAGCACTGGGACAGGGGTCAATGAGCAGTTCTTC. Translating it yields CASTGTGVNEQFF.

This clone was seen only a few times. This sequence joins TRBV19 and TRBJ1-5, with D uncertain. V was pared by 3 bases and J by 5 bases, with 5 bases between. The germline CDR1 and CDR2 sequences are LNHDA and SQIVND (reference sequence). The CDR3 consists of 12 residues. CDR3 loop: CASSIQDQPQHF. In DNA form, the CDR3 reads TGTGCCAGTAGTATTCAGGATCAGCCCCAGCATTTT.

The rearrangement joins TRBV18 to TRBJ2-3; 13 bases align to TRBD2. Germline lookup yields CDR1 KGHSH and CDR2 LQKENI. The J segment lost 2 bases and the V segment lost 6 bases, leaving 5 bases of the junction unmatched. This CDR3 is 16 amino acids long. The CDR3 protein is CASSPGTSGATDTQYF. The CDR3 nucleotides read TGTGCCAGCTCCCCGGGGACTAGCGGGGCCACAGATACGCAGTATTTT.

The rearrangement links TRBV7-6 to TRBJ1-2; D is perhaps TRBD1 (5 bases). The germline CDR1 and CDR2 sequences are SGHVS and FNYEAQ. This CDR3 is built from 13 residues. Trimming pared 0 bases from V and 6 bases from J, leaving 8 bases between. CDR3 DNA sequence: TGTGCCAGCAGCTTAGCGGGGGGAGATGGCTACACCTTC. This encodes CASSLAGGDGYTF.

The chain carries TRBV5-4 and TRBJ1-2, with D tentatively TRBD1 (6 bases). V was cut by 4 bases and J by 2 bases, with 18 bases left in between. From germline, CDR1 is SGHNT and CDR2 YYREEE (reference sequence). This CDR3 has 16 residues. For the CDR3, the DNA is TGTGCCAGCAGCCAACTAAGTCGGACAGAGAACTATGGCTACACCTTC. This sequence encodes CASSQLSRTENYGYTF.

This chain links TRBV4-1 with TRBJ1-1; 10 bases line up with TRBD1. With 2 bases clipped from V and 1 base from J, the junction kept 4 bases outside the gene matches. Per the germline V gene, CDR1 is MGHRA and CDR2 is YSYEKL. This CDR3 contains 16 residues. The chain's CDR3 is CASSQLWDRGNTEAFF. The CDR3 DNA reads TGCGCCAGCAGCCAACTTTGGGACAGGGGGAACACTGAAGCTTTCTTT.

This rearrangement joins TRBV9 to TRBJ2-2; D unresolved. The germline V and J ends were trimmed by 0 bases and 4 bases, with 7 bases remaining between them. There are 14 residues in the CDR3. The germline gives CDR1 SGDLS, CDR2 YYNGEE. The CDR3 spells CASSVVAATGELFF. In DNA, the CDR3 is TGTGCCAGCAGCGTAGTGGCGGCCACCGGGGAGCTGTTTTTT. Together with reference TRBV9 and TRBJ2-2, the CDR3 gives the full variable domain: DSGVTQTPKHLITATGQRVTLRCSPRSGDLSVYWYQQSLDQGLQFLIQYYNGEERAKGNILERFSAQQFPDLHSELNLSSLELGDSALYFCASSVVAATGELFFGEGSRLTVL.

Concerning this clone itself: Different DNA sequences within this sample yield the same CDR3. The genes are TRBV5-1 and TRBJ2-5; a weak D match, TRBD1 (7 bases). V lost 4 bases and J 4 bases, leaving 14 bases between the germline ends. The CDR3 is 14 amino acids. Germline CDR1 SGHRS, CDR2 YFSETQ. The CDR3, as DNA: TGCGCCAGCAGCCCACGACAGGGAGGAGAGACCCAGTACTTC. As protein: CASSPRQGGETQYF. Filled out from reference TRBV5-1 and TRBJ2-5, the complete variable domain reads KAGVTQTPRYLIKTRGQQVTLSCSPISGHRSVSWYQQTPGQGLQFLFEYFSETQRNKGNFPGRFSGRQFSNSRSEMNVSTLELGDSALYLCASSPRQGGETQYFGPGTRLLVL.

Worth noting for this clone: At the DNA level, this CDR3 is encoded by other sequences in the same sample as well. Here the CDR3 reads CASSQNQPQHF. Written as DNA, the CDR3 is TGTGCCAGCAGTCAGAATCAGCCCCAGCATTTT. This sequence joins TRBV28 and TRBJ1-5; D is unclear. This CDR3 comprises 11 residues. The germline V gene has CDR1 MDHEN and CDR2 SYDVKM. Trimming left V 5 bases short and J 4 bases short, with 3 bases between.

A single count supports this clone. The chain joins TRBV18 to TRBJ1-4, with TRBD1 as a possible D gene (5 bases). The germline gives CDR1 KGHSH, CDR2 LQKENI. V gave up 1 base and J gave up 12 bases, with 12 bases separating them. This CDR3 spans 13 amino acids. CDR3 residues: CASSPRTGEELFF. DNA for the CDR3: TGTGCCAGCTCACCACGGACGGGGGAAGAACTGTTTTTT.